Included here is one T cell receptor (beta chain) sequence, with context. Its antigen remains unidentified. V lost 8 bases to trimming and J lost 2 bases; unmatched junction nucleotides: 6. CDR3 size: 15 residues. Germline V gene sequence: CDR1 MNHNS, CDR2 SASEGT. This sample stems from a study of shared clonotypes between healthy human individuals. For the study at large: The plates for each donor numbered three CD4 naive, three CD4 memory, two CD8 naive and one CD8 memory.

Assay execution proceeded at the deep level. Several immunoSEQ 96-well plates shared each subset's DNA, each plate a replicate. Sequencing used immunoSEQ multiplex PCR; TCRdb keeps in-frame clones, though not all of them. Seen here are some 1.5 million clones, approximately 98% observed once, and the top ten hold about 0.45%. Study-level findings and limits: Incomplete sequencing of sorted subsets was indicated by rarefaction despite large depth.

This chain uses TRBV6-1 with TRBJ2-3; TRBD2 aligns across 11 bases. The material sequenced was naive CD4+ T cells sorted from blood. Subset noted: CD45RA+ positively selected. This receptor was identified in a man in his thirties or forties in good health. CDR3 bases: TGTGCCAGCCAGCTAGCGGGAGGATTCACAGATACGCAGTATTTT. This translates into CASQLAGGFTDTQYF.